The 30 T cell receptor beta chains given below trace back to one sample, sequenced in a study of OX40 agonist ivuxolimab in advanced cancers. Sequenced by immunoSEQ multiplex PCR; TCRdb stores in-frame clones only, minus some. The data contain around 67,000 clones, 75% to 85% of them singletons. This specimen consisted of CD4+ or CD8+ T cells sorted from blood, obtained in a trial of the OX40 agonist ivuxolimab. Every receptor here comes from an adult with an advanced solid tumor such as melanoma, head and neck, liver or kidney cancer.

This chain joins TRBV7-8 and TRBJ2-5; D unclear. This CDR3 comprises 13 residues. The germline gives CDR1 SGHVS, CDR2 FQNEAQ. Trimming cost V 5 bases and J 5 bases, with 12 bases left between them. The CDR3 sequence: CASSPSVRETQYF. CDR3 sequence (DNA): TGTGCCAGCAGCCCCTCGGTTCGGGAGACCCAGTACTTC.

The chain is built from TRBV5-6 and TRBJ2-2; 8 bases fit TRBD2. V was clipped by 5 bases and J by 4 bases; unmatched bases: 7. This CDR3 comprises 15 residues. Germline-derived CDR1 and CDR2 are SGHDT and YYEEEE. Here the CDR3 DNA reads TGTGCCAGCAGAACACCCGGACTAGCCACCGGGGAGCTGTTTTTT. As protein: CASRTPGLATGELFF.

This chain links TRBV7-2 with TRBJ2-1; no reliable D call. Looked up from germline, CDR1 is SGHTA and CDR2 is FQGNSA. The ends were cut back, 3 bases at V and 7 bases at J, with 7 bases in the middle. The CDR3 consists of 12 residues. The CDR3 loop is CASSFGVNEQFF. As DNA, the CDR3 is TGTGCCAGCAGCTTTGGGGTTAATGAGCAGTTCTTC.

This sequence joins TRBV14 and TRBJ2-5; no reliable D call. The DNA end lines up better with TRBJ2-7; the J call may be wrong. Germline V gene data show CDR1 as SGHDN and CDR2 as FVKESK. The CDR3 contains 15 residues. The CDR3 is CASSQDYSPVDEQYF. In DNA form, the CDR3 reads TGTGCCAGCAGCCAAGACTACAGTCCCGTTGACGAGCAGTACTTC.

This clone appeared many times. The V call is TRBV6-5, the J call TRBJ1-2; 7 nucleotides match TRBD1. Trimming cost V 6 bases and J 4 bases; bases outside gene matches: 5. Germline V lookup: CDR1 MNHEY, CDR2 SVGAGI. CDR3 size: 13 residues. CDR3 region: CASRKQGRYGYTF. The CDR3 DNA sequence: TGTGCCAGCAGAAAACAGGGGCGCTATGGCTACACCTTC.

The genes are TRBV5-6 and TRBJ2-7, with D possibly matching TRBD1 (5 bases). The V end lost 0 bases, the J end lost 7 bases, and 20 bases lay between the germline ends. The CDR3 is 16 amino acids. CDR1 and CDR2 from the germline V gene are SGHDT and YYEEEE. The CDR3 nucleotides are TGTGCCAGCAGCTTGGTCCTTGGGGCAGCTCTGGGAGAGCAGTACTTC. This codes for CASSLVLGAALGEQYF.

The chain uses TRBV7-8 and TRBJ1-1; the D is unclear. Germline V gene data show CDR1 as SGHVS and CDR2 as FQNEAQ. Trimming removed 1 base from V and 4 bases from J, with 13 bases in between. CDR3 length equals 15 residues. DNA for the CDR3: TGTGCCAGCAGCTTAGTGGGGATTAGTGGCACTGAAGCTTTCTTT. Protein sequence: CASSLVGISGTEAFF.

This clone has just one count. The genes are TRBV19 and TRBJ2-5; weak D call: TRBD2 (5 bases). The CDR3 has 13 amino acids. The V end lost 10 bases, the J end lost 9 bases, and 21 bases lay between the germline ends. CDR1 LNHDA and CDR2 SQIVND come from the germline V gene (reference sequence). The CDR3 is CATAKREPGAQYF. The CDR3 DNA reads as TGTGCCACCGCCAAGAGGGAGCCTGGGGCCCAGTACTTC.

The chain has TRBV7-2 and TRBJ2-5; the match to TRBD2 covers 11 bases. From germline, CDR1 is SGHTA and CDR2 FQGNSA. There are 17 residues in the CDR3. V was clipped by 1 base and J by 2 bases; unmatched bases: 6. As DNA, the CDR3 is TGTGCCAGCAGCTTAGGGACTAGCGGGCGCCTACAAGAGACCCAGTACTTC. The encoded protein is CASSLGTSGRLQETQYF.

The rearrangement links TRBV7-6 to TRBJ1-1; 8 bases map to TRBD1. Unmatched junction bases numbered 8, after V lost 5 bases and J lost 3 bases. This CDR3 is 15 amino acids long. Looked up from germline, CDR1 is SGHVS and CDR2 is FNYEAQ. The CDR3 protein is CASSPRGLRDTEAFF. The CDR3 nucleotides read TGTGCCAGCAGCCCCAGGGGGCTCAGGGACACTGAAGCTTTCTTT.

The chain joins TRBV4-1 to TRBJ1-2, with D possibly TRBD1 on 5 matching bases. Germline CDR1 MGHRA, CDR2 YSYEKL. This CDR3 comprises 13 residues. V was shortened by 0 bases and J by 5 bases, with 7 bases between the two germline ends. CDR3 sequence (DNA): TGCGCCAGCAGCCAAGAAGGGGAATATGGCTACACCTTC. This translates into CASSQEGEYGYTF.

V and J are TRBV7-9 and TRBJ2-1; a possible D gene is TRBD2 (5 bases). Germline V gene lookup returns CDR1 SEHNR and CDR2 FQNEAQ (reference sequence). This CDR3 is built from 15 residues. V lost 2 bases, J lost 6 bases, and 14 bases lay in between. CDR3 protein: CASSLTRGSGNEQFF. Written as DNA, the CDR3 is TGTGCCAGCAGCTTAACCCGGGGATCCGGCAATGAGCAGTTCTTC.

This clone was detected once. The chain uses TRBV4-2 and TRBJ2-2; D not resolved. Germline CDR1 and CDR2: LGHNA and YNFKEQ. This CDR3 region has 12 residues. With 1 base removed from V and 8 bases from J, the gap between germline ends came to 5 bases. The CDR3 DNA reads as TGTGCCAGCAGCCAAGTGATTGGGGAGCTGTTTTTT. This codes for CASSQVIGELFF.

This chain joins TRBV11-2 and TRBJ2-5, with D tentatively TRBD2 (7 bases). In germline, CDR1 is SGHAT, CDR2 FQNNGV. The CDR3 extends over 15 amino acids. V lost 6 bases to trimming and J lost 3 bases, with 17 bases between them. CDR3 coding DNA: TGTGCCAGCAGGGACGTCAGGGGAGGGGAAGAGACCCAGTACTTC. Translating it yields CASRDVRGGEETQYF.

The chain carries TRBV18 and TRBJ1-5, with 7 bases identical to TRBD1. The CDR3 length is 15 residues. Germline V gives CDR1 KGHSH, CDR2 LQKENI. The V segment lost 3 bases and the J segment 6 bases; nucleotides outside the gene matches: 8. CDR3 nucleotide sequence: TGTGCCAGCTCACCCTCGACAGGGAAGGGTCAGCCCCAGCATTTT. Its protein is CASSPSTGKGQPQHF.

CDR3 in amino acids: CASSYMWGEQYF. CDR3 in DNA: TGTGCCAGCAGCTACATGTGGGGCGAGCAGTACTTC. This chain joins TRBV5-6 and TRBJ2-7; no firm D call. The germline V gene has CDR1 SGHDT and CDR2 YYEEEE. This CDR3 region has 12 residues. Trimming removed 3 bases at V and 6 bases at J, with 10 bases between.

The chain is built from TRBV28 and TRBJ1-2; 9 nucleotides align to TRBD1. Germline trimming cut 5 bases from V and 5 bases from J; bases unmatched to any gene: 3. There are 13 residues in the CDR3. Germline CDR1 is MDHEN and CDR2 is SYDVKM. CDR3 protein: CASSVGTGYGYTF. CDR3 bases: TGTGCCAGCAGTGTCGGGACAGGGTATGGCTACACCTTC.

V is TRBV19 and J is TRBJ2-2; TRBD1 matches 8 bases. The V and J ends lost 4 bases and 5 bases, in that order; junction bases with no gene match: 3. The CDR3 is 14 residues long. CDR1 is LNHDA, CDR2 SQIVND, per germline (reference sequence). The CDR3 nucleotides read TGTGCCAGTAGTACGGGACAGGTAACCGGGGAGCTGTTTTTT. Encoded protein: CASSTGQVTGELFF.

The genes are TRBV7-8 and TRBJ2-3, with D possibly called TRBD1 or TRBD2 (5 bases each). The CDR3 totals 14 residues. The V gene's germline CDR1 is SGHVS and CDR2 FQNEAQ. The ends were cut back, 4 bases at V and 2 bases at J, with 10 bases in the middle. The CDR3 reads CASSWGTYTDTQYF. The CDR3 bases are TGTGCCAGCAGCTGGGGGACCTACACAGATACGCAGTATTTT.

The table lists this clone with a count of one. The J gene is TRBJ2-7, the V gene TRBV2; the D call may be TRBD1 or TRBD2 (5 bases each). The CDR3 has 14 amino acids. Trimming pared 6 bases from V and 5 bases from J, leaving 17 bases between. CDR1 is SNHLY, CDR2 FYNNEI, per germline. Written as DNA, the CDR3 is TGTGCCAGCAGGGGGGAAGGTAGAGGCCACGAGCAGTACTTC. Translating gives CASRGEGRGHEQYF.

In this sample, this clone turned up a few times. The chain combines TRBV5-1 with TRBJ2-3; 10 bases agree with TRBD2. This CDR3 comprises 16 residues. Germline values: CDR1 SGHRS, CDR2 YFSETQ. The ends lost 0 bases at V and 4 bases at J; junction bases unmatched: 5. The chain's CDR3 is CASSLATSGVADTQYF. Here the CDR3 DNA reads TGCGCCAGCAGCTTGGCTACTAGCGGGGTGGCAGATACGCAGTATTTT.

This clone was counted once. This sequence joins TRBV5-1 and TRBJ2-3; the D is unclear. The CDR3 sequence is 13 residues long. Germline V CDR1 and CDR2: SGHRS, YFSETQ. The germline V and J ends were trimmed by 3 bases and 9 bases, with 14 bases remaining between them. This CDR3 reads CASSSTESFTQYF. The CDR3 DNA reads TGCGCCAGCAGCTCTACGGAATCTTTCACGCAGTATTTT.

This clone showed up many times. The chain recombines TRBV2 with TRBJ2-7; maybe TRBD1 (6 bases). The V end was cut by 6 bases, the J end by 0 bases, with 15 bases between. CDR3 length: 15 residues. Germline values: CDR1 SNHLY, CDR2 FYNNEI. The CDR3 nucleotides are TGTGCCAGCAGCGACAGGAGACGCCTCTCCTACGAGCAGTACTTC. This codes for CASSDRRRLSYEQYF.

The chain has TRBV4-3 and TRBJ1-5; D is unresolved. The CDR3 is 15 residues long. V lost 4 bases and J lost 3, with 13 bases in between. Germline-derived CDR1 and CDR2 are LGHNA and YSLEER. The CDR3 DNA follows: TGCGCCAGCAGCCGTAATGGAGGGAACAATCAGCCCCAGCATTTT. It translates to CASSRNGGNNQPQHF.

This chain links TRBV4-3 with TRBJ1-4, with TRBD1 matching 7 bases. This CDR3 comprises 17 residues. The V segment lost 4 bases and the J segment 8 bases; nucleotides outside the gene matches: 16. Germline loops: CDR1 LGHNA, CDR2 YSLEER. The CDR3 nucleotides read TGCGCCAGCAGCCCCCTAAGACAGGGCGGTAGGGGGGAAAAACTGTTTTTT. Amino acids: CASSPLRQGGRGEKLFF.

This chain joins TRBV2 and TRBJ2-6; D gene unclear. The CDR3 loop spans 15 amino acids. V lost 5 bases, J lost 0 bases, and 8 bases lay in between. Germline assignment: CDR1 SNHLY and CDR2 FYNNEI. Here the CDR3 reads CASSYVPSGANVLTF. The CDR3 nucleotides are TGTGCCAGCAGTTACGTCCCCTCTGGGGCCAACGTCCTGACTTTC.

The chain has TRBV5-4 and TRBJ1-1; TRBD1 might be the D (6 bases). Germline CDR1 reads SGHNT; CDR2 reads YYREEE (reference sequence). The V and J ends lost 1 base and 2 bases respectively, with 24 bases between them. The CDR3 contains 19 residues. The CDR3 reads CASSLYPQRSQGQNTEAFF. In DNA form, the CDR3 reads TGTGCCAGCAGCTTGTACCCCCAGAGGTCGCAGGGGCAAAACACTGAAGCTTTCTTT.

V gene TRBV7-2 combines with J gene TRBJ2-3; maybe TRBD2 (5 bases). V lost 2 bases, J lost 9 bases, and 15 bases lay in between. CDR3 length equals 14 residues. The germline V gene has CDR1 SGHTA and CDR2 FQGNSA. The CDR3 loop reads CASSLSGVGGTQYF. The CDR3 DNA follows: TGTGCCAGCAGCTTAAGTGGCGTAGGAGGCACGCAGTATTTT.

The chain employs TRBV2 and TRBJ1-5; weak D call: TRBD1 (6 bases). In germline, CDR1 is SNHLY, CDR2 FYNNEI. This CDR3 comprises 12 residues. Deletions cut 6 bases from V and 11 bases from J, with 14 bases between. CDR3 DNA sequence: TGTGCCAGCAGGGTCGGACAGATGGCCCAGCATTTT. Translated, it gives CASRVGQMAQHF.

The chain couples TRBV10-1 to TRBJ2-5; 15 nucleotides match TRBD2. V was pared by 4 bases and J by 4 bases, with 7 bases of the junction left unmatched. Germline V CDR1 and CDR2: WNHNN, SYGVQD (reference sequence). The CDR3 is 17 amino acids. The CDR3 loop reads CASSAGTSGGRGETQYF. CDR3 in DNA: TGCGCCAGCAGTGCCGGGACTAGCGGGGGGCGAGGAGAGACCCAGTACTTC.